The T cell receptor (beta chain) described here comes from a study of early T cells in non-severe SARS-CoV-2 infection. This clonotype was detected many times. Researchers tagged individual cDNA molecules with unique molecular identifiers. TCRdb independently ran MiXCR on the 5' RACE reads; one entry per CDR3 protein. The table shows 50,000 to 60,000 distinct CDR3 sequences, with under 7.5% occurring only once. Unmatched junction bases numbered 14, after V lost 3 bases and J lost 13 bases. CDR3 length: 14 residues. V and J are TRBV12-3 or TRBV12-4 and TRBJ2-5; 7 bases agree with TRBD2. The TCR was taken from an adult who was a healthcare worker with PCR-confirmed SARS-CoV-2 infection or an uninfected control (not recorded which). Sequencing was performed on whole blood, taken at baseline. CDR3 sequence: CASSFSMAGESVYF. For the CDR3, the DNA is TGTGCCAGCAGTTTTTCTATGGCGGGGGAGTCCGTGTACTTC.